Described below is a single T cell receptor (beta chain) sequence and its context. In germline, CDR1 is LGHNA, CDR2 YSLEER. The CDR3 is 13 residues long. Trimming took 6 bases from V and 1 from J; bases not matched to a gene: 0. MiXCR, applied by TCRdb to the 5' RACE reads, yields one record per CDR3 protein. The table shows around 68,000 distinct CDR3 sequences, with about 7.2% occurring only once. This sample was included in a study of T cells after yellow fever vaccination. The TCR comes from a man between 18 and 29 years old who received the YFV17D yellow fever vaccine. V usage is TRBV4-3 and J usage is TRBJ1-1; TRBD1 aligns across 9 bases. Specimen: CD8+ T cells sorted from PBMCs, collected more than 8 days after the first yellow fever vaccination. Here the CDR3 reads CASRGQGNTEAFF. The CDR3 DNA follows: TGCGCCAGCAGGGGACAGGGGAACACTGAAGCTTTCTTT.